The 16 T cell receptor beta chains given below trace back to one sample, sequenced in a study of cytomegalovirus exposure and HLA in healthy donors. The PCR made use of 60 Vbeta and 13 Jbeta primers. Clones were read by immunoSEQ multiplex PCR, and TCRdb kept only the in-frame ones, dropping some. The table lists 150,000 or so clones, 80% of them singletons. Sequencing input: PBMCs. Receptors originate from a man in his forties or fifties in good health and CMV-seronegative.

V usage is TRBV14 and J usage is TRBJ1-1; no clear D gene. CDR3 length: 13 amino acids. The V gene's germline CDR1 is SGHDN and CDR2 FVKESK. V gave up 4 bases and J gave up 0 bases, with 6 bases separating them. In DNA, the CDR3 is TGTGCCAGCAGCCCTCAGGTGAACACTGAAGCTTTCTTT. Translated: CASSPQVNTEAFF.

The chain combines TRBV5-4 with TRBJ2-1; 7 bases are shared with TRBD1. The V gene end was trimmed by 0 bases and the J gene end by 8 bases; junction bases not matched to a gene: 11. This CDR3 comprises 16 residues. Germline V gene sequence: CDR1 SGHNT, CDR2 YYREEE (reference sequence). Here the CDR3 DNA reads TGTGCCAGCAGCTTGGCACAGGGGTATGGTGTGGATGAGCAGTTCTTC. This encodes CASSLAQGYGVDEQFF.

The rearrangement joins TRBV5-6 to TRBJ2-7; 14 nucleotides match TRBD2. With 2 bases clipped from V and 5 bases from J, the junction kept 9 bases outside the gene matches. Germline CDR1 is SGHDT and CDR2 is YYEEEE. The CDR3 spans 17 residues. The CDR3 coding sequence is TGTGCCAGCAGCTTTACCACTACGACTAGCGGGGGGGACGAGCAGTACTTC. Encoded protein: CASSFTTTTSGGDEQYF.

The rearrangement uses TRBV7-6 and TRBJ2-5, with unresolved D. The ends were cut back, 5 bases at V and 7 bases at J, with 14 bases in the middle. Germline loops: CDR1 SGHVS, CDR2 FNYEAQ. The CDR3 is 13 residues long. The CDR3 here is CASSGDPSRTQYF. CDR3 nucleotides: TGTGCCAGCAGCGGAGACCCATCGCGGACCCAGTACTTC.

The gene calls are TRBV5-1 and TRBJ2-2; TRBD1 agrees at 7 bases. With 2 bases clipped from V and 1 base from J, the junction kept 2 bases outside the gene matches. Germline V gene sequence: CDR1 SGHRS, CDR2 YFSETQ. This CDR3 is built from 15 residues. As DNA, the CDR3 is TGCGCCAGCAGCTTTGGGGACAGGAACACCGGGGAGCTGTTTTTT. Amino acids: CASSFGDRNTGELFF.

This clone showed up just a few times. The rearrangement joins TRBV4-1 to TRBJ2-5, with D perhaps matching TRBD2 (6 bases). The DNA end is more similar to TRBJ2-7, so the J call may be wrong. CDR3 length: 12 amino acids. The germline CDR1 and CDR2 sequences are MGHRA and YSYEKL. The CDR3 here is CASSQEGYEQYF. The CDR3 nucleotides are TGCGCCAGCAGCCAGGAGGGTTACGAGCAGTACTTC.

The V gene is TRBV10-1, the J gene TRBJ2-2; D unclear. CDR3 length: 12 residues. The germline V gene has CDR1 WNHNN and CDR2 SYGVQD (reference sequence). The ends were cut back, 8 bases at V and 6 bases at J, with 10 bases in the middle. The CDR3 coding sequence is TGCGCCAGCCAGCTAGGATCCGGGGAGCTGTTTTTT. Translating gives CASQLGSGELFF.

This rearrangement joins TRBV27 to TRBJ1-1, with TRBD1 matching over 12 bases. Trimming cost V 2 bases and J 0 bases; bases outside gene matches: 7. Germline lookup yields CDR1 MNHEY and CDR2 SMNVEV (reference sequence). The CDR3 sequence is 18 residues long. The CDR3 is CASSLGWGTGGLNTEAFF. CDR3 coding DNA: TGTGCCAGCAGTTTAGGTTGGGGGACAGGGGGCCTGAACACTGAAGCTTTCTTT.

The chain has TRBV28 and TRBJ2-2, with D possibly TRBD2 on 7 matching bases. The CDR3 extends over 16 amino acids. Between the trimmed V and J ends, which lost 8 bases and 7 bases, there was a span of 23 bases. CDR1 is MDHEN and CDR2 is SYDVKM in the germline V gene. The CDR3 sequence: CASGGPRTGGSGELFF. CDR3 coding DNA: TGTGCCAGCGGAGGACCACGGACGGGGGGCAGCGGGGAGCTGTTTTTT.

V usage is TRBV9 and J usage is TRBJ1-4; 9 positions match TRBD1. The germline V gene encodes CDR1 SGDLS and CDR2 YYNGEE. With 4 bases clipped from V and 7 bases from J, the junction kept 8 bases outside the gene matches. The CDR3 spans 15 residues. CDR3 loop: CASSYRTGEGEKLFF. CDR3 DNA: TGTGCCAGCAGCTATAGGACAGGGGAGGGTGAAAAACTGTTTTTT.

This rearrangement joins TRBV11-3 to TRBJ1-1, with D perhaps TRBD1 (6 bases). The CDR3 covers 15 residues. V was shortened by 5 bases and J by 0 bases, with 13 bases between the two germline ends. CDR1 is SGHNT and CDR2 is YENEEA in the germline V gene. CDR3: CASSPGHSMNTEAFF. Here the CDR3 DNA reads TGTGCCAGCAGCCCGGGACACTCCATGAACACTGAAGCTTTCTTT.

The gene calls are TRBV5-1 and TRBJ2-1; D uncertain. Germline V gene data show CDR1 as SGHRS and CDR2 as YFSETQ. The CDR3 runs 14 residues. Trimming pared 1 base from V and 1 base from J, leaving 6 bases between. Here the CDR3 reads CASSLRDSYNEQFF. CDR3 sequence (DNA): TGCGCCAGCAGCTTGCGCGATTCCTACAATGAGCAGTTCTTC.

The CDR3 DNA reads as TGTGCCAGTCGGACCTCGGGACAGGGAGATGGCTACACCTTC. It codes for CASRTSGQGDGYTF. The chain uses TRBV19 and TRBJ1-2, with 9 nucleotides matching TRBD1. Germline assignment: CDR1 LNHDA and CDR2 SQIVND (reference sequence). The CDR3 is made up of 14 amino acids. V shed 8 bases and J 6 bases; nucleotides not matched to a gene: 10.

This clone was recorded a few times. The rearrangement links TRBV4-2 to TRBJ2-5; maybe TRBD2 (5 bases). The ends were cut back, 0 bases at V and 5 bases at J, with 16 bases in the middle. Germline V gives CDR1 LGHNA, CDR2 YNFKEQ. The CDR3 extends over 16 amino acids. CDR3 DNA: TGTGCCAGCAGCCAAGATTTTAAAACTAGTTATGAGACCCAGTACTTC. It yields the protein CASSQDFKTSYETQYF.

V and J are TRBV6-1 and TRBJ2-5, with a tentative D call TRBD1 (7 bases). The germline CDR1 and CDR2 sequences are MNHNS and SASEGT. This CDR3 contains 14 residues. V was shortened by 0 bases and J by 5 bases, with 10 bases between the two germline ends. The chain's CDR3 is CASSEATGRETQYF. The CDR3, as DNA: TGTGCCAGCAGTGAAGCGACAGGGAGGGAGACCCAGTACTTC.

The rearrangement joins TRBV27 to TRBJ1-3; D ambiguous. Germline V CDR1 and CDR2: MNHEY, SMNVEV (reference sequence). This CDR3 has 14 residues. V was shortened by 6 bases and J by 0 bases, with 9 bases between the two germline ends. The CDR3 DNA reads TGTGCCAGCAGCTTCTCTAACTCTGGAAACACCATATATTTT. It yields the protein CASSFSNSGNTIYF.